This passage covers 32 T cell receptor beta chains from one sample sequenced in a study of shared clonotypes between healthy human individuals. Clones were read by immunoSEQ multiplex PCR, and TCRdb kept only the in-frame ones, dropping some. The sample gives about 800,000 clones, about 96% of which show up once; less than 0.3% is in the top ten. Only CD45RO-negative cells positively selected for CCR7 counted as naive CD8 cells, so terminally differentiated effector memory CD45RA+ cells were excluded. Sequenced input: naive CD8+ T cells sorted from blood. All receptors derive from a man younger than 40 in good health.

The gene calls are TRBV18 and TRBJ2-7; 11 bases align to TRBD2. Germline CDR1 reads KGHSH; CDR2 reads LQKENI. V lost 4 bases and J lost 5; bases outside the gene matches: 7. This CDR3 has 15 residues. The CDR3 protein is CASSLTSGSLDEQYF. CDR3 bases: TGTGCCAGCTCACTCACTAGCGGGAGTCTGGACGAGCAGTACTTC.

V is TRBV10-3 and J is TRBJ2-1; 8 bases align to TRBD2. After removal of 8 bases from V and 9 bases from J, the junction contained 9 bases not matched to a gene. The germline V gene has CDR1 ENHRY and CDR2 SYGVKD. The CDR3 contains 13 residues. CDR3 in DNA: TGTGCCATCGGAGCGGGAGAGGTAGGTGAGCAGTTCTTC. It codes for CAIGAGEVGEQFF.

V is TRBV2 and J is TRBJ1-5, with D possibly being TRBD1 (5 bases). This CDR3 has 15 residues. Germline values: CDR1 SNHLY, CDR2 FYNNEI. Trimming took off 2 bases at V and 4 bases at J, with 12 bases between the two ends. For the CDR3, the DNA is TGTGCCAGCAGTGAAACGCAGGGTAGGAATCAGCCCCAGCATTTT. Its protein product is CASSETQGRNQPQHF.

The chain uses TRBV7-8 and TRBJ2-7; 7 bases are shared with TRBD2. Germline V gene data show CDR1 as SGHVS and CDR2 as FQNEAQ. J was trimmed by 0 bases and V by 6 bases; bases with no gene match: 17. CDR3 length: 18 amino acids. In nucleotides, the CDR3 is TGTGCCAGCAGACCGACCGCTTCTATACTAGCGAACTCCTACGAGCAGTACTTC. Residues: CASRPTASILANSYEQYF.

This clone has more than one count but fewer than ten. The rearrangement joins TRBV30 to TRBJ2-7; D is undetermined. V lost 4 bases and J lost 5, with 9 bases in between. In germline, CDR1 is GTSNPN, CDR2 SVGIG (reference sequence). This CDR3 is 11 amino acids long. The CDR3 reads CAWIAPDEQYF. The CDR3 DNA reads as TGTGCCTGGATAGCCCCAGACGAGCAGTACTTC.

This clone was recorded only once. The chain links TRBV29-1 to TRBJ2-2; 12 positions match TRBD2. Germline CDR1 and CDR2: SQVTM and ANQGSEA. This CDR3 has 16 residues. J was trimmed by 1 base and V by 4 bases; bases with no gene match: 4. As DNA, the CDR3 is TGCAGCGTTGGGAGACTAGCGGGAGAGAACACCGGGGAGCTGTTTTTT. Translating it yields CSVGRLAGENTGELFF.

The chain combines TRBV7-6 with TRBJ1-4; D remains ambiguous. The germline V gene encodes CDR1 SGHVS and CDR2 FNYEAQ. Trimming cost V 5 bases and J 0 bases, with 10 bases left between them. The CDR3 runs 15 residues. Here the CDR3 reads CASSPRGSTNEKLFF. The DNA of the CDR3 is TGTGCCAGCAGCCCCCGGGGTTCAACTAATGAAAAACTGTTTTTT.

The rearrangement uses TRBV5-6 and TRBJ1-5; D possibly corresponds to TRBD1 (5 bases). CDR1 SGHDT and CDR2 YYEEEE come from the germline V gene. The CDR3 runs to 15 residues. Trimming cost V 1 base and J 3 bases, with 11 bases left between them. The DNA of the CDR3 is TGTGCCAGCAGCTTGACTGGGACGGCCAATCAGCCCCAGCATTTT. It yields the protein CASSLTGTANQPQHF.

As concerns this clone: The conserved closing phenylalanine or tryptophan is absent in this CDR3, likely reflecting a read error. It is unclear where the CDR3 begins or ends on the DNA, so no DNA is shown, and the CDR3 is as TCRdb lists it. The chain recombines TRBV2 with TRBJ2-7; the table names TRBD2, a call not compared with the DNA. Germline V gene lookup returns CDR1 SNHLY and CDR2 FYNNEI. The CDR3 extends over 10 residues, inclusive of both ends. Here the CDR3 reads CASTGLAPAL.

The J gene is TRBJ2-5, the V gene TRBV15, with TRBD1 as a possible D gene (6 bases). Between the trimmed V and J ends, which lost 2 bases and 3 bases, there was a span of 19 bases. There are 17 residues in the CDR3. The germline gives CDR1 LNHNV, CDR2 YYDKDF (reference sequence). For the CDR3, the DNA is TGTGCCACCAGCAGACGGCCCTTTTCTGGGGGCAAAGAGACCCAGTACTTC. Protein product: CATSRRPFSGGKETQYF.

This clone is a singleton in its sample. This chain uses TRBV6-5 with TRBJ1-1; unclear D gene. There are 14 residues in the CDR3. Germline CDR1 is MNHEY and CDR2 is SVGAGI. Trimming removed 2 bases at V and 1 base at J, with 8 bases between. The CDR3 bases are TGTGCCAGCAGTTACCCTACAGCGAACACTGAAGCTTTCTTT. Protein sequence: CASSYPTANTEAFF.

The V call is TRBV7-2, the J call TRBJ2-7, with D possibly being TRBD2 (6 bases). The CDR3 loop spans 16 amino acids. Germline V lookup: CDR1 SGHTA, CDR2 FQGNSA. Trimming cost V 4 bases and J 3 bases, with 19 bases left between them. This CDR3 reads CASSYTVGLLRYEQYF. The CDR3 DNA sequence: TGTGCCAGCAGCTATACTGTTGGACTACTCCGCTACGAGCAGTACTTC.

The chain joins TRBV7-2 to TRBJ2-7; D unresolved. The V end was cut by 5 bases, the J end by 6 bases, with 11 bases between. The germline V gene encodes CDR1 SGHTA and CDR2 FQGNSA. There are 12 residues in the CDR3. CDR3 in amino acids: CASSRNHGEQYF. In DNA form, the CDR3 reads TGTGCCAGCAGCCGAAACCATGGCGAGCAGTACTTC.

This rearrangement joins TRBV30 to TRBJ2-1, with 9 positions matching TRBD1. After removal of 5 bases from V and 8 bases from J, the junction contained 10 bases not matched to a gene. Germline CDR1 reads GTSNPN; CDR2 reads SVGIG (reference sequence). The CDR3 is made up of 14 amino acids. In nucleotides, the CDR3 is TGTGCCTGGGGACCCGGGACAGGGTTAGATGAGCAGTTCTTC. It specifies CAWGPGTGLDEQFF.

The rearrangement links TRBV7-2 to TRBJ2-7; D uncertain. V gave up 1 base and J gave up 0 bases, with 10 bases separating them. CDR3 length equals 15 residues. Germline CDR1 SGHTA, CDR2 FQGNSA. CDR3 region: CASSLGVAASYEQYF. CDR3 nucleotides: TGTGCCAGCAGCTTAGGAGTGGCAGCCTCCTACGAGCAGTACTTC.

The chain is built from TRBV5-1 and TRBJ1-5; D is perhaps TRBD1 (6 bases). This CDR3 spans 19 amino acids. Germline V gene lookup returns CDR1 SGHRS and CDR2 YFSETQ. V gave up 0 bases and J gave up 0 bases, with 19 bases separating them. The DNA of the CDR3 is TGCGCCAGCAGCTTGGTGGACAGCCAGACGGGTCATAGCAATCAGCCCCAGCATTTT. Its translation: CASSLVDSQTGHSNQPQHF. Full variable domain (rest looked up from reference TRBV5-1 and TRBJ1-5): KAGVTQTPRYLIKTRGQQVTLSCSPISGHRSVSWYQQTPGQGLQFLFEYFSETQRNKGNFPGRFSGRQFSNSRSEMNVSTLELGDSALYLCASSLVDSQTGHSNQPQHFGDGTRLSIL.

The V gene is TRBV7-9, the J gene TRBJ1-1; TRBD1 is a possible D gene (5 bases). Per the germline V gene, CDR1 is SEHNR and CDR2 is FQNEAQ (reference sequence). This CDR3 comprises 13 residues. Trimming removed 2 bases at V and 8 bases at J, with 12 bases between. The CDR3 reads CASSLPDRLEAFF. DNA of the CDR3: TGTGCCAGCAGCTTACCAGACAGACTAGAAGCTTTCTTT.

The CDR3 DNA sequence: TGTGCCAGCAGCGGGCAGGGGTTATTGTTCTACGAGCAGTACTTC. Translation gives CASSGQGLLFYEQYF. The V gene is TRBV7-8, the J gene TRBJ2-7; TRBD1 is a possible D gene (6 bases). This CDR3 is 15 amino acids long. Germline CDR1 and CDR2: SGHVS and FQNEAQ. The ends were cut back, 5 bases at V and 3 bases at J, with 17 bases in the middle.

The chain couples TRBV30 to TRBJ2-7, with D unclear. Trimming took 0 bases from V and 9 from J, leaving 12 bases between them. The CDR3 has 12 amino acids. Germline V lookup: CDR1 GTSNPN, CDR2 SVGIG (reference sequence). The DNA for the CDR3 is TGTGCCTGGAGTGTTTATGCGCTAGGGCAGTACTTC. Amino acids: CAWSVYALGQYF. Together with reference TRBV30 and TRBJ2-7, the CDR3 gives the full variable domain: SQTIHQWPATLVQPVGSPLSLECTVEGTSNPNLYWYRQAAGRGLQLLFYSVGIGQISSEVPQNLSASRPQDRQFILSSKKLLLSDSGFYLCAWSVYALGQYFGPGTRLTVT.

The chain carries TRBV11-2 and TRBJ1-2; weak D call: TRBD1 (6 bases). Germline CDR1 and CDR2: SGHAT and FQNNGV. This CDR3 comprises 14 residues. Trimming shortened V by 5 bases and J by 8 bases, and 18 bases separated the two germline ends. The CDR3 sequence is CASSPTTGREGYTF. The CDR3 nucleotides are TGTGCCAGCAGCCCGACTACAGGGAGAGAGGGCTACACCTTC.

This rearrangement joins TRBV6-4 to TRBJ2-1; D gene uncertain. Trimming took 2 bases from V and 2 from J, leaving 4 bases between them. CDR1 and CDR2 (germline): MRHNA, SNTAGT. This CDR3 spans 13 amino acids. The DNA for the CDR3 is TGTGCCAGCAGTGACGGGGCCTACAATGAGCAGTTCTTC. It yields the protein CASSDGAYNEQFF.

The chain carries TRBV7-9 and TRBJ1-1, with TRBD1 matching over 10 bases. Trimming cost V 1 base and J 3 bases; bases outside gene matches: 5. Germline-derived CDR1 and CDR2 are SEHNR and FQNEAQ (reference sequence). CDR3 length equals 16 residues. The CDR3 DNA reads as TGTGCCAGCAGCTTAGGGGACAGGGGATGGCACACTGAAGCTTTCTTT. It specifies CASSLGDRGWHTEAFF.

This sequence joins TRBV14 and TRBJ2-7; tentative D call: TRBD1 (6 bases). CDR1 and CDR2 from the germline V gene are SGHDN and FVKESK. With 4 bases removed from V and 2 bases from J, the gap between germline ends came to 9 bases. The CDR3 is made up of 13 amino acids. CDR3 in amino acids: CASSLRTAYEQYF. Written as DNA, the CDR3 is TGTGCCAGCAGCCTTAGGACAGCCTACGAGCAGTACTTC.

The gene calls are TRBV29-1 and TRBJ1-4; possibly TRBD1 for D (6 bases). Trimming stripped 5 bases from V and 0 bases from J, with 16 bases between. Germline CDR1 and CDR2: SQVTM and ANQGSEA. There are 16 residues in the CDR3. CDR3 sequence: CSVYVRGHATNEKLFF. Here the CDR3 DNA reads TGCAGCGTTTATGTCAGGGGTCATGCAACTAATGAAAAACTGTTTTTT.

The chain uses TRBV13 and TRBJ2-1; D gene ambiguous. V gave up 5 bases and J gave up 8 bases, with 19 bases separating them. CDR1 is PRHDT and CDR2 is FYEKMQ in the germline V gene (reference sequence). The CDR3 length is 15 residues. For the CDR3, the DNA is TGTGCCAGCAGCACCCGCTGGCCCTTCGCCGATGAGCAGTTCTTC. The encoded protein is CASSTRWPFADEQFF.

This clone was observed a single time. The chain uses TRBV14 and TRBJ2-5; D is uncertain. The germline CDR1 and CDR2 sequences are SGHDN and FVKESK. V was cut by 4 bases and J by 4 bases, with 4 bases left in between. This CDR3 has 11 amino acids. The CDR3 protein is CASSRRETQYF. The CDR3 DNA is TGTGCCAGCAGCCGGCGAGAGACCCAGTACTTC. Based on the CDR3 plus reference TRBV14 and TRBJ2-5, the full variable domain is EAGVTQFPSHSVIEKGQTVTLRCDPISGHDNLYWYRRVMGKEIKFLLHFVKESKQDESGMPNNRFLAERTGGTYSTLKVQPAELEDSGVYFCASSRRETQYFGPGTRLLVL.

The chain has TRBV19 and TRBJ2-3; TRBD2 matches at 12 bases. This CDR3 contains 16 residues. CDR1 is LNHDA, CDR2 SQIVND, per germline (reference sequence). The ends lost 6 bases at V and 6 bases at J; junction bases unmatched: 10. CDR3: CASRSRLAGDQDTQYF. In DNA form, the CDR3 reads TGTGCCAGTAGGTCCAGACTAGCGGGAGACCAGGATACGCAGTATTTT. Looking up the rest from reference TRBV19 and TRBJ2-3 gives the full variable domain: DGGITQSPKYLFRKEGQNVTLSCEQNLNHDAMYWYRQDPGQGLRLIYYSQIVNDFQKGDIAEGYSVSREKKESFPLTVTSAQKNPTAFYLCASRSRLAGDQDTQYFGPGTRLTVL.

Of note for this clone: Other DNA sequences in the same sample also yield this CDR3. The chain links TRBV5-1 to TRBJ2-7, with D unclear. The CDR3 is made up of 12 amino acids. CDR1 and CDR2 from the germline V gene are SGHRS and YFSETQ. The V end lost 0 bases, the J end lost 6 bases, and 7 bases lay between the germline ends. This chain's CDR3 is CASSLGGLEQYF. Here the CDR3 DNA reads TGCGCCAGCAGCTTGGGGGGTCTCGAGCAGTACTTC.

The CDR3 sequence is CASSVEALPGANVLTF. CDR3 DNA sequence: TGTGCCAGCAGCGTAGAGGCCCTCCCGGGGGCCAACGTCCTGACTTTC. The chain combines TRBV9 with TRBJ2-6; D uncertain. Germline V gives CDR1 SGDLS, CDR2 YYNGEE. Trimming left V 0 bases short and J 4 bases short, with 11 bases between. The CDR3 is 16 amino acids.

The CDR3, as DNA: TGTGCCAGCAGCTTAGTACGGGACAGGGGATCGTACGAGCAGTACTTC. Encoded protein: CASSLVRDRGSYEQYF. V and J are TRBV11-2 and TRBJ2-7; the match to TRBD1 covers 10 bases. Per the germline V gene, CDR1 is SGHAT and CDR2 is FQNNGV. V gave up 1 base and J gave up 4 bases; unmatched junction bases: 7. This CDR3 region has 16 residues. The whole variable domain, filled in from reference TRBV11-2 and TRBJ2-7, reads EAGVAQSPRYKIIEKRQSVAFWCNPISGHATLYWYQQILGQGPKLLIQFQNNGVVDDSQLPKDRFSAERLKGVDSTLKIQPAKLEDSAVYLCASSLVRDRGSYEQYFGPGTRLTVT.

V usage is TRBV9 and J usage is TRBJ2-3; 12 positions agree with TRBD2. The junction had 3 bases not matched to a gene; V was cut back by 1 base and J by 3 bases. The CDR3 contains 16 residues. CDR1 and CDR2 (germline): SGDLS, YYNGEE. CDR3 nucleotides: TGTGCCAGCAGCGTATCCCTAGCGGGAGGGACAGATACGCAGTATTTT. This encodes CASSVSLAGGTDTQYF.

The chain carries TRBV27 and TRBJ2-5; weak D call: TRBD2 (5 bases). Per germline, CDR1 MNHEY and CDR2 SMNVEV (reference sequence). CDR3 length: 16 residues. Trimming left V 6 bases short and J 2 bases short, with 19 bases between. In DNA form, the CDR3 reads TGTGCCAGCAGCGCCGGGGTAGCAGGCTTGCAAGAGACCCAGTACTTC. This gives the protein CASSAGVAGLQETQYF.